The next 9 T cell receptor beta chains were all read from a single sample in a study of blood T cell repertoires in COVID-19. Here immunoSEQ multiplex PCR was the method, and the copy in TCRdb shows in-frame clones only, minus some. The profile shows fewer than 350,000 clones, approximately 89% of them singletons. Sequenced: peripheral blood. These receptors were collected from a woman aged 60 to 75 with COVID-19, enrolled during active disease.

This chain uses TRBV29-1 with TRBJ2-5; D possibly corresponds to TRBD2 (5 bases). The CDR3 is 12 residues long. V lost 6 bases and J lost 5, with 13 bases in between. Germline V gene data show CDR1 as SQVTM and CDR2 as ANQGSEA. This CDR3 reads CSVVGDWETQYF. CDR3 in DNA: TGCAGCGTGGTCGGGGATTGGGAGACCCAGTACTTC.

This chain joins TRBV5-1 and TRBJ2-3, with D tentatively TRBD2 (5 bases). V was pared by 1 base and J by 2 bases, with 8 bases between. The germline V gene encodes CDR1 SGHRS and CDR2 YFSETQ. This CDR3 is built from 14 residues. CDR3 protein: CASSLLRDTDTQYF. The CDR3 region has the DNA TGCGCCAGCAGCTTGTTGAGGGACACAGATACGCAGTATTTT. Together with reference TRBV5-1 and TRBJ2-3, the CDR3 gives the full variable domain: KAGVTQTPRYLIKTRGQQVTLSCSPISGHRSVSWYQQTPGQGLQFLFEYFSETQRNKGNFPGRFSGRQFSNSRSEMNVSTLELGDSALYLCASSLLRDTDTQYFGPGTRLTVL.

This clone was detected only once. This chain joins TRBV20-1 and TRBJ1-1; D not resolved. The germline CDR1 and CDR2 sequences are DFQATT and SNEGSKA (reference sequence). Trimming pared 3 bases from V and 1 base from J, leaving 15 bases between. CDR3 length: 15 amino acids. CDR3 nucleotide sequence: TGCAGTGCTAGTCGGGTGGGAGAGGCGAACACTGAAGCTTTCTTT. It encodes CSASRVGEANTEAFF.

The genes are TRBV6-5 and TRBJ1-1, with D perhaps matching TRBD1 (5 bases). V dropped 0 bases and J dropped 5 bases, with 13 bases sitting between them. CDR3 length equals 15 residues. Germline assignment: CDR1 MNHEY and CDR2 SVGAGI. The CDR3 DNA is TGTGCCAGCAGTTACTCCGGGCAGGGAGGTACTGAAGCTTTCTTT. Translated, it gives CASSYSGQGGTEAFF.

The chain is built from TRBV28 and TRBJ1-1; a possible D gene is TRBD1 (5 bases). V lost 6 bases to trimming and J lost 1 base, with 15 bases between them. The germline V gene has CDR1 MDHEN and CDR2 SYDVKM. The CDR3 sequence is 15 residues long. CDR3 protein: CASSRGGVRNTEAFF. DNA for the CDR3: TGTGCCAGCAGCCGTGGGGGGGTCCGGAACACTGAAGCTTTCTTT.

This rearrangement joins TRBV7-9 to TRBJ1-1; 10 bases are a match to TRBD1. Trimming removed 1 base from V and 0 bases from J; junction bases left unmatched: 5. Germline loops: CDR1 SEHNR, CDR2 FQNEAQ (reference sequence). The CDR3 runs to 17 residues. As DNA, the CDR3 is TGTGCCAGCAGCTTAGAGGGGACAGGGGCGATGAACACTGAAGCTTTCTTT. It specifies CASSLEGTGAMNTEAFF.

This chain uses TRBV20-1 with TRBJ1-1; D possibly corresponds to TRBD1 (6 bases). CDR1 is DFQATT, CDR2 SNEGSKA, per germline (reference sequence). The CDR3 runs to 13 residues. Trimming cost V 3 bases and J 6 bases, with 14 bases left between them. Here the CDR3 DNA reads TGCAGTGCTAGTACCGGGGCAGGGGCTGAAGCTTTCTTT. Its translation: CSASTGAGAEAFF.

CDR3 amino acids: CASGQGEKLFF. CDR3 nucleotide sequence: TGTGCCAGTGGTCAGGGCGAAAAACTGTTTTTT. V gene TRBV19 combines with J gene TRBJ1-4; weak D call: TRBD1 (5 bases). This CDR3 has 11 residues. Germline-derived CDR1 and CDR2 are LNHDA and SQIVND (reference sequence). Deletions cut 8 bases from V and 8 bases from J, with 9 bases between.

The gene calls are TRBV20-1 and TRBJ2-1; 9 bases line up with TRBD2. Germline assignment: CDR1 DFQATT and CDR2 SNEGSKA (reference sequence). The trim removed 7 bases at V and 9 bases at J, leaving 4 bases unmatched. The CDR3 spans 11 residues. CDR3 nucleotide sequence: TGCAGTGGACTAGCGGCTCCTGAGCAGTTCTTC. Amino acids: CSGLAAPEQFF.